The present entry profiles one T cell receptor beta chain with its context. CDR3 length equals 13 residues. V lost 8 bases to trimming and J lost 2 bases, with 13 bases between them. Per germline, CDR1 MNHEY and CDR2 SVGEGT. This record belongs to a study of blood T cells in healthy people across ages. A second PCR, run for roughly 7 to 12 cycles, used a sample-barcoded 5' primer plus a J-beta primer mix. TCRdb ran MiXCR on the 5' RACE reads and lists one entry per CDR3 protein. The sample contains about 1.6 million distinct CDR3 sequences, roughly 30% of which appear only once. V is TRBV6-2 or TRBV6-3 and J is TRBJ2-7; D gene ambiguous. This receptor was identified in a woman aged 25 to 39 in good health. Sequences were obtained from blood. CDR3 DNA sequence: TGTGCCAGCGTCGCGTCCCCACCCTACGAGCAGTACTTC. Its translation: CASVASPPYEQYF.